Listed below are T cell receptor beta chains from one sample, sequenced in a study of blood T cell repertoires in COVID-19. Profiled with immunoSEQ multiplex PCR; TCRdb holds only in-frame clones, not every one. The table shows fewer than 110,000 clones, with roughly nine tenths occurring only once. The material sequenced was peripheral blood. These receptor sequences come from a woman aged 55-70 years with acute or convalescent COVID-19. The CDR3 runs from the conserved cysteine through the conserved F or W. Fields, in order: CDR3 protein, CDR3 DNA, J gene, D gene, clone size, V gene. A D gene is named only where the DNA matches it firmly. Part of the rows lack a size; the others show once, few, many or a class for expanded clones.

CASSKVCFRDRVMKRNQPQHF	TGTGCCAGCAGCAAAGTGTGCTTCCGGGACAGGGTAATGAAGAGAAATCAGCCCCAGCATTTT	TRBJ1-5	NA	NA	TRBV21-1
CASSRRDTYNEQFF	TGTGCCAGCAGCCGCCGGGACACTTACAATGAGCAGTTCTTC	TRBJ2-1	NA	NA	TRBV3-1/TRBV3-2
CASSSPLPGGELFF	TGTGCCAGCAGCTCGCCACTGCCGGGCGGGGAGCTGTTTTTT	TRBJ2-2	NA	NA	TRBV7-9
CASSISLGLPSGYTF	TGTGCCAGTAGTATAAGTCTCGGACTCCCGAGTGGCTACACCTTC	TRBJ1-2	NA	few	TRBV19
CASSLLAGHNEQFF	TGTGCCAGCAGTTTACTAGCGGGACACAATGAGCAGTTCTTC	TRBJ2-1	TRBD2	NA	TRBV27
CASSLAGTRAGNTIYF	TGTGCCAGCAGCTTAGCGGGGACTAGGGCTGGAAACACCATATATTTT	TRBJ1-3	NA	NA	TRBV7-2
CSASRSPINSPLHF	TGCAGTGCTAGTCGGTCACCCATAAATTCACCCCTCCACTTT	TRBJ1-6	NA	NA	TRBV20-1
CASSSPVAGGPGEQFF	TGCGCCAGCAGCTCTCCAGTAGCGGGAGGGCCCGGAGAGCAGTTCTTC	TRBJ2-1	TRBD2	NA	TRBV5-1
CASSPAPVAGELFF	TGTGCCAGCTCACCAGCGCCTGTCGCCGGGGAGCTGTTTTTT	TRBJ2-2	NA	NA	TRBV18
CASSTPPGNQPQHF	TGTGCCAGCAGTACACCGCCAGGGAACCAGCCCCAGCATTTT	TRBJ1-5	NA	NA	TRBV28
CASSPTGTGVFYGYTF	TGTGCCAGCTCACCGACCGGGACAGGGGTCTTCTATGGCTACACCTTC	TRBJ1-2	TRBD1	NA	TRBV18
CASSLPGGPTEAFF	TGTGCCAGCAGCCTCCCCGGGGGGCCCACTGAAGCTTTCTTT	TRBJ1-1	NA	NA	TRBV5-8
CSAPTGEKLFF	TGCAGTGCCCCCACAGGAGAAAAACTGTTTTTT	TRBJ1-4	NA	NA	TRBV20-1
CASNLAGAYNEQFF	TGTGCCAGCAATCTAGCGGGAGCCTACAATGAGCAGTTCTTC	TRBJ2-1	TRBD2	NA	TRBV2
CASSLGTSGMDEQFF	TGTGCCAGCAGCTTAGGGACTAGCGGGATGGATGAGCAGTTCTTC	TRBJ2-1	TRBD2	NA	TRBV5-6
CASSFSGEANTGELFF	TGTGCCAGCAGCTTCAGCGGAGAGGCGAACACCGGGGAGCTGTTTTTT	TRBJ2-2	NA	NA	TRBV9
CAISEGGNNSPLHF	TGTGCCATCAGTGAGGGCGGGAATAATTCACCCCTCCACTTT	TRBJ1-6	NA	NA	TRBV10-3
CASSPHPLAEQFF	TGTGCCAGCAGCCCACATCCTCTGGCTGAGCAGTTCTTC	TRBJ2-1	NA	NA	TRBV3-1/TRBV3-2
CASSSGGTSVNEQYF	TGCGCCAGCAGTTCCGGCGGGACTAGCGTCAACGAGCAGTACTTC	TRBJ2-7	TRBD2	NA	TRBV5-1
CASTRPGNSPLHF	TGTGCCAGCACCAGACCGGGAAATTCACCCCTCCACTTT	TRBJ1-6	NA	NA	TRBV6-5
CASSGQSSYNEQFF	TGTGCCAGCAGTGGACAGAGCTCCTACAATGAGCAGTTCTTC	TRBJ2-1	NA	NA	TRBV5-4
CASSEGVRVNYGYTF	TGTGCCAGCAGTGAAGGCGTCAGGGTTAACTATGGCTACACCTTC	TRBJ1-2	NA	once	TRBV2
CASSLRQGNEAFF	TGTGCCAGCAGTTTGCGACAGGGGAACGAAGCTTTCTTT	TRBJ1-1	TRBD1	NA	TRBV12-3/TRBV12-4
CAISGDRSGEQFF	TGTGCCATCAGTGGGGACAGATCCGGTGAGCAGTTCTTC	TRBJ2-1	TRBD1	NA	TRBV10-3
CASSIGTGETFNQPQHF	TGTGCCAGTAGTATAGGAACAGGGGAGACCTTCAATCAGCCCCAGCATTTT	TRBJ1-5	TRBD1	NA	TRBV19
CASSSTGLVPGELFF	TGTGCCAGCAGCTCGACCGGACTGGTCCCCGGGGAGCTGTTTTTT	TRBJ2-2	NA	NA	TRBV11-2
CASSLGLGGMETQYF	TGTGCCAGCAGCTTGGGACTCGGGGGGATGGAGACCCAGTACTTC	TRBJ2-5	TRBD2	NA	TRBV5-4
CASKARGAREAFF	TGTGCCAGCAAGGCCCGCGGAGCTCGCGAAGCTTTCTTT	TRBJ1-1	NA	NA	TRBV7-2
CSVERLGADTQYF	TGCAGCGTTGAAAGACTAGGAGCAGATACGCAGTATTTT	TRBJ2-3	NA	NA	TRBV29-1
CASNSAQSTGNTIYF	TGTGCCAGCAACTCCGCGCAAAGCACTGGAAACACCATATATTTT	TRBJ1-3	NA	few	TRBV28
CASQGPNYGYTF	TGTGCCAGCCAGGGGCCCAACTATGGCTACACCTTC	TRBJ1-2	NA	NA	TRBV6-5
CASSQDRGLGYTF	TGCGCCAGCAGCCAAGATCGAGGGTTGGGCTACACCTTC	TRBJ1-2	NA	NA	TRBV4-1
CASSYGDTIYF	TGTGCCAGCAGTTACGGAGACACCATATATTTT	TRBJ1-3	NA	NA	TRBV6-5
CASSFLLAGAGYEQYF	TGTGCCAGCAGCTTCCTCCTCGCGGGGGCAGGGTACGAGCAGTACTTC	TRBJ2-7	NA	once	TRBV11-2
CASSYIADEQYF	TGTGCCAGCAGCTATATTGCGGACGAGCAGTACTTC	TRBJ2-7	NA	once	TRBV3-1/TRBV3-2
CASTVGGRFSTEAFF	TGTGCCAGCACCGTCGGGGGGCGCTTCAGCACTGAAGCTTTCTTT	TRBJ1-1	NA	NA	TRBV2
CASSSAPGLAGGNEQFF	TGTGCCAGCAGCTCCGCCCCGGGACTAGCGGGAGGCAATGAGCAGTTCTTC	TRBJ2-1	TRBD2	NA	TRBV7-3
CASRRPGVKNIQYF	TGTGCCAGCAGACGACCCGGGGTCAAAAACATTCAGTACTTC	TRBJ2-4	NA	NA	TRBV11-2
CASSGGLWERPFF	TGTGCCAGTAGTGGGGGCCTTTGGGAGAGGCCGTTCTTC	TRBJ2-1	NA	NA	TRBV19
CASSYRNYGYTF	TGTGCCAGCAGTTACAGAAACTATGGCTACACCTTC	TRBJ1-2	NA	NA	TRBV12-3/TRBV12-4
CASSEQGTQATNEKLFF	TGTGCCAGCAGCGAACAGGGAACCCAAGCAACTAATGAAAAACTGTTTTTT	TRBJ1-4	NA	NA	TRBV9
CASSLRVGGPQHF	TGTGCCAGCAGCCTCCGGGTAGGGGGGCCCCAGCATTTT	TRBJ1-5	NA	NA	TRBV5-6
CASSDPTDYEQYF	TGTGCCAGCAGTGACCCAACAGACTACGAGCAGTACTTC	TRBJ2-7	NA	few	TRBV6-1
CASSPLGATAGYTF	TGTGCCAGCTCCCCCCTGGGGGCTACGGCGGGCTACACCTTC	TRBJ1-2	NA	NA	TRBV18
CASVLGDYNEQFF	TGCGCCAGCGTCTTAGGGGACTACAATGAGCAGTTCTTC	TRBJ2-1	NA	NA	TRBV10-1
CATSRDREYGYTF	TGTGCCACCAGCAGAGATAGGGAGTATGGCTACACCTTC	TRBJ1-2	NA	NA	TRBV15
CASSLGLDSPLNGYTF	TGTGCCAGCAGCTTGGGCTTGGACAGCCCCCTTAATGGCTACACCTTC	TRBJ1-2	NA	NA	TRBV5-4
CASSQQGYGYTF	TGTGCCAGCAGCCAACAGGGCTATGGCTACACCTTC	TRBJ1-2	NA	NA	TRBV27
CSVVRTGEAFF	TGCAGCGTGGTTAGGACAGGTGAAGCTTTCTTT	TRBJ1-1	TRBD1	NA	TRBV29-1
CASRTTGQDDYTF	TGTGCCAGCAGAACGACAGGGCAGGATGACTACACCTTC	TRBJ1-2	TRBD1	once	TRBV12-3/TRBV12-4
CASSFSSLLNYGYTF	TGTGCCAGCAGCTTTAGTTCACTTTTAAACTATGGCTACACCTTC	TRBJ1-2	NA	NA	TRBV5-8
CASRTGTSGMYEQFF	TGTGCCAGTAGGACCGGGACTAGCGGGATGTATGAGCAGTTCTTC	TRBJ2-1	TRBD2	NA	TRBV28
CASSLLNSPLHF	TGTGCCAGCAGCTTACTAAATTCACCCCTCCACTTT	TRBJ1-6	NA	NA	TRBV6-5
CAIRARDKLNTEAFF	TGTGCCATCAGGGCCCGGGACAAGTTGAACACTGAAGCTTTCTTT	TRBJ1-1	NA	NA	TRBV10-3
CASSLGQTFTGELFF	TGTGCCAGCAGTTTGGGACAGACTTTCACCGGGGAGCTGTTTTTT	TRBJ2-2	TRBD1	NA	TRBV28
CASSESRVRSDTQYF	TGCGCCAGCAGTGAGTCGCGGGTGAGATCAGATACGCAGTATTTT	TRBJ2-3	NA	NA	TRBV10-2
CASSLSDRGTEAFF	TGTGCCAGCAGCTTATCCGACAGGGGGACTGAAGCTTTCTTT	TRBJ1-1	TRBD1	NA	TRBV11-2
CASSVFAGRGEQFF	TGTGCCAGCAGCGTGTTCGCAGGGCGAGGTGAGCAGTTCTTC	TRBJ2-1	NA	NA	TRBV9
CASSQVASYGYTF	TGTGCCAGCAGCCAAGTGGCTTCTTATGGCTACACCTTC	TRBJ1-2	NA	NA	TRBV14